This T cell receptor (beta chain) was captured by sequencing in a study of PD-1 blockade in classical Hodgkin lymphoma. Whole-study results and caveats: Newly diagnosed patients reportedly trailed healthy donors in baseline TCR diversity. Causes of the repertoire differences remain undefined, possibly disease activity or prior therapy.

Of note for this clone: Its antigen is unidentified.

Germline V gene lookup returns CDR1 MGHDK and CDR2 SYGVNS. V was pared by 7 bases and J by 1 base, with 1 base of the junction left unmatched. The CDR3 is 13 amino acids. Profiling relied on immunoSEQ multiplex PCR, and the TCRdb table lists in-frame clones only, not all of them. Of about 17,000 clones listed, roughly nine tenths were seen once; the top ten hold around 3.9%. Time point indicated: newly diagnosed, previously untreated cHL patient sample. Comparison PBMCs came from previously untreated, newly diagnosed classical Hodgkin lymphoma patients. J is TRBJ2-5 and V is TRBV25-1, with 9 bases aligning to TRBD1. Sequenced sample: peripheral blood mononuclear cells (PBMCs). This TCR came from a human donor with classical Hodgkin lymphoma. Written as DNA, the CDR3 is TGTGCCAGCAAACAGGGGGCCCAAGAGACCCAGTACTTC. Its protein product is CASKQGAQETQYF.